These 7 T cell receptor beta chains came from one sample sequenced in a study of shared clonotypes between healthy human individuals (dated by TCRdb to the early 2020s). Library creation used the immunoSEQ multiplex PCR assay. TCRdb obtained this table from immuneACCESS and retained in-frame rearrangements with V and J assigned. These tables miss some clones; where compared with another copy, unresolved V genes account for less than half of the shortfall, and the remainder is unexplained. The sample records nearly 750,000 clones, around 77% of which are singletons. Together, the top ten hold less than 2% of the sample. The sample consisted of memory CD4+ T cells sorted from blood. In light of the paper, this sample's cell subset or site label describes: CD45RA-negative fraction. The receptors here all came from a woman aged 25-40 years in good health.

This clone was observed a single time. The gene calls are TRBV21-1 and TRBJ1-1. TRBV21-1 is termed a pseudogene. The CDR3 is made up of 16 amino acids. CDR3 sequence: CASSDQRGLRRAEAFF. The CDR3 DNA follows: TGTGCCAGCAGCGACCAACGGGGGCTCCGGCGCGCTGAAGCTTTCTTT.

CDR3 sequence (DNA): TGTGCCAGCAGACGCGGGGGGGCGAGGACAGATACGCAGTATTTT. Protein sequence: CASRRGGARTDTQYF. The chain employs TRBV27 and TRBJ2-3, with 9 bases aligning to TRBD2. J gave up 3 bases and V 6 bases, and 7 bases lay outside the gene matches. Germline V gene lookup returns CDR1 MNHEY and CDR2 SMNVEV (reference sequence). The length of the CDR3 is 15 residues.

This clone was counted a single time. The chain couples TRBV29-1 to TRBJ2-7; 11 bases match TRBD2. Unmatched junction bases numbered 0, after V lost 6 bases and J lost 2 bases. The CDR3 consists of 12 residues. Germline assignment: CDR1 SQVTM and CDR2 ANQGSEA. The CDR3 loop is CSVTSGTYEQYF. As DNA, the CDR3 is TGCAGCGTGACTAGCGGGACCTACGAGCAGTACTTC.

The table lists this clone with a count of one. CDR3 bases: TGTGCCAGCAGCTTGGGGACTAGCGGGAGGGAGACCCAGTACTTC. Amino acid sequence: CASSLGTSGRETQYF. The chain combines TRBV7-3 with TRBJ2-5, with 15 bases matching TRBD2. Germline CDR1 is SGHTA and CDR2 is FQGTGA. The CDR3 extends over 15 amino acids. Unmatched junction bases numbered 1, after V lost 3 bases and J lost 5 bases.

V is TRBV30 and J is TRBJ2-7; D ambiguous. The CDR3 has 11 amino acids. Between the trimmed V and J ends, which lost 1 base and 2 bases, there was a span of 3 bases. Germline V gene data show CDR1 as GTSNPN and CDR2 as SVGIG (reference sequence). CDR3 in DNA: TGTGCCTGGAGTGGGACCTACGAGCAGTACTTC. Translation: CAWSGTYEQYF.

The chain has TRBV5-1 and TRBJ2-4; tentatively, D is TRBD2 (5 bases). Germline CDR1 SGHRS, CDR2 YFSETQ. Trimming removed 6 bases from V and 3 bases from J, with 10 bases in between. The CDR3 is 13 amino acids. CDR3 DNA: TGCGCCAGCACACCCCGGGACAAAAACATTCAGTACTTC. Protein sequence: CASTPRDKNIQYF.

As to this clone: A read error is the likely source, as a far larger clone sits one nucleotide away. The chain joins TRBV5-1 to TRBJ2-6, with 9 nucleotides matching TRBD2. Germline trimming cut 2 bases from V and 3 bases from J; bases unmatched to any gene: 3. The germline gives CDR1 SGHRS, CDR2 YFSETQ. The CDR3 has 16 residues. This CDR3 is CASSLAGGIGANVLTF. CDR3 DNA: TGCGCCAGCAGCTTAGCGGGAGGTATTGGGGCCAACGTCCTGACTTTC.